Listed below are T cell receptor beta chains from one sample, sequenced in a study of T-cell reconstitution after alpha-beta-depleted transplantation in children. A single record per CDR3 protein comes from TCRdb applying MiXCR to the PCR reads. The repertoire has hundreds of thousands of distinct CDR3 sequences, about 11% of them found once; the top ten carry approximately 2.9%. The sequencing here drew on PBMCs from the stem cell graft donor, taken from the stem cell graft. These receptors all come from a human donor who donated a stem cell graft to a child with acute lymphoblastic leukemia. Both conserved end residues are part of each CDR3. D genes are given only for firm matches. Size tells how often a clone was seen (once, few, many) or the class of an expanded clone, and some rows leave it out.

d_gene	v_gene	len	j_gene	abundance	CDR3nt	CDR3aa
-	TRBV6-2/TRBV6-3	13	TRBJ1-1	many	TGTGCCAGCAGTTGGGGGACCCTGGCTGAAGCTTTCTTT	CASSWGTLAEAFF
TRBD1	TRBV27	16	TRBJ2-5	many	TGTGCCAGCAGTCTAAGGCCGACAGGGCTCCAAGAGACCCAGTACTTC	CASSLRPTGLQETQYF
TRBD2	TRBV18	18	TRBJ2-3	-	TGTGCCAGCTCACCTACCCTGACTAGCGGGGGGTCCACAGATACGCAGTATTTT	CASSPTLTSGGSTDTQYF
TRBD1	TRBV4-2	16	TRBJ2-3	once	TGTGCCAGCAGCCAAGGGACAGGGAGGAACACAGATACGCAGTATTTT	CASSQGTGRNTDTQYF
TRBD1	TRBV4-3	15	TRBJ1-2	many	TGCGCCAGCAGCCCATCACTGGGCAGGGGGGATGGCTACACCTTC	CASSPSLGRGDGYTF
-	TRBV10-3	18	TRBJ2-6	many	TGTGCCATCAGTGATGGTAGGTTCTCTAGCTCTGGGGCCAACGTCCTGACTTTC	CAISDGRFSSSGANVLTF
-	TRBV29-1	13	TRBJ1-1	many	TGCAGCGTTGAAAGACCGGGGGGCACTGAAGCTTTCTTT	CSVERPGGTEAFF
-	TRBV15	15	TRBJ1-1	many	TGTGCCACCAGCGAAAGGAGGGGCATGAACACTGAAGCTTTCTTT	CATSERRGMNTEAFF
-	TRBV30	12	TRBJ1-1	-	TGTGCCTGGGGCAGAGGGCTGACTGAAGCTTTCTTT	CAWGRGLTEAFF
TRBD1	TRBV5-1	15	TRBJ2-3	many	TGCGCCAGCAGCTTGAAACAGGGGATTGCAGATACGCAGTATTTT	CASSLKQGIADTQYF
-	TRBV7-9	12	TRBJ1-4	many	TGTGCCAGCAGCGCGGGTCGGGAAAAACTGTTTTTT	CASSAGREKLFF
TRBD2	TRBV4-2	13	TRBJ2-5	-	TGTGCCAGCAGCCAGGGGGGGAAAGAGACCCAGTACTTC	CASSQGGKETQYF
-	TRBV12-3/TRBV12-4	12	TRBJ1-1	many	TGTGCCAGCAGGGACACAGGGAGAGAAGCTTTCTTT	CASRDTGREAFF
-	TRBV29-1	14	TRBJ2-3	many	TGCAGCGTTGAAGGGAGGGACTCAACAGATACGCAGTATTTT	CSVEGRDSTDTQYF
TRBD1	TRBV7-2	15	TRBJ2-7	many	TGTGCCAGCAGCTTTCCAGGGACAGGCGCCTACGAGCAGTACTTC	CASSFPGTGAYEQYF
-	TRBV28	15	TRBJ2-5	many	TGTGCCAGCTTCACACCGGGACCGCTCCAAGAGACCCAGTACTTC	CASFTPGPLQETQYF
-	TRBV9	15	TRBJ1-4	many	TGTGCCAGCAGCGTAGAGGCAGGCGCTAATGAAAAACTGTTTTTT	CASSVEAGANEKLFF
TRBD1	TRBV4-2	15	TRBJ1-1	many	TGTGCCACCAGAGACCTCCGGGACAGGAACACTGAAGCTTTCTTT	CATRDLRDRNTEAFF
TRBD1	TRBV12-3/TRBV12-4	13	TRBJ2-7	few	TGTGCCAGCAGTTTTCAGACAGGGTTGCAGCAGTACTTC	CASSFQTGLQQYF
-	TRBV20-1	15	TRBJ2-3	many	TGCAGTGCTAGGACCGGACTCGTTCGCGAAGATACGCAGTATTTT	CSARTGLVREDTQYF
-	TRBV9	13	TRBJ2-7	many	TGTGCCAGCAGCCCGACCCCGAAGGGCGAGCAGTACTTC	CASSPTPKGEQYF
-	TRBV30	15	TRBJ2-2	-	TGTGCCTGGAGTGTAGGTCCAGGGATCACCGGGGAGCTGTTTTTT	CAWSVGPGITGELFF
-	TRBV29-1	13	TRBJ2-2	-	TGCAGCGTTGACAGGGGGAACACCGGGGAGCTGTTTTTT	CSVDRGNTGELFF
-	TRBV7-9	16	TRBJ2-2	many	TGTGCCAGCACCGGTGTTGGTGCCCAGAACACCGGGGAGCTGTTTTTT	CASTGVGAQNTGELFF
TRBD2	TRBV6-2/TRBV6-3	18	TRBJ2-7	many	TGTGCCAGCAGGGGCCGGGGGCCTAGCGGGTCTGTCTACTACGAGCAGTACTTC	CASRGRGPSGSVYYEQYF
-	TRBV24-1	12	TRBJ2-1	many	TGTGCCACCAGTGATTTTAATGCAGAGCAGTTCTTC	CATSDFNAEQFF
-	TRBV12-3/TRBV12-4	14	TRBJ2-5	many	TGTGCCAGCAGCTACGGAGGGAGCCAAGAGACCCAGTACTTC	CASSYGGSQETQYF
TRBD2	TRBV12-3/TRBV12-4	14	TRBJ2-1	-	TGTGCCAGCAGTTCGACTAGCGGGAGTCCTATGGAACTCTTC	CASSSTSGSPMELF
TRBD1	TRBV10-3	15	TRBJ2-5	many	TGTGCCATCAGTGAGTCGCTGGGACAGAAAGAGACCCAGTACTTC	CAISESLGQKETQYF
-	TRBV5-1	14	TRBJ1-2	many	TGCGCCAGCAGCTGGGTGACAGGCGGTGATGGCTACACCTTC	CASSWVTGGDGYTF
-	TRBV7-9	14	TRBJ2-2	many	TGTGCCAGCAGCCCACCCTCGGGAAACGGGGAGCTGTTTTTT	CASSPPSGNGELFF
-	TRBV7-9	16	TRBJ1-3	many	TGTGCCAGCAGCCCCCCGGACAGTCTCTCTGGAAACACCATATATTTT	CASSPPDSLSGNTIYF
-	TRBV20-1	15	TRBJ2-4	many	TGCAGTGCCACAGGGCACCTCTTCGCCAAAAACATTCAGTACTTC	CSATGHLFAKNIQYF
TRBD2	TRBV6-1	14	TRBJ2-1	many	TGTGCCAGCCGAGGACTAGCGGGGCGCAATGAGCAGTTCTTC	CASRGLAGRNEQFF
-	TRBV19	11	TRBJ2-2	many	TGTGCCAGTATTCTCGGCGGGGAGCTGTTTTTT	CASILGGELFF
TRBD2	TRBV20-1	20	TRBJ2-1	many	TGCAGTGCTAGAGATCCCCTTACTAGCGGGGGGTTGAGCTCCTACAATGAGCAGTTCTTC	CSARDPLTSGGLSSYNEQFF
-	TRBV20-1	13	TRBJ1-6	many	TGCAGTGCTAGACGTCAGATGGGTTCACCCCTCCACTTT	CSARRQMGSPLHF
-	TRBV6-5	13	TRBJ2-1	many	TGTGCCAGCAGTCGGACGGCATACAATGAGCAGTTCTTC	CASSRTAYNEQFF
-	TRBV10-1	15	TRBJ2-7	many	TGCGCCAGCAGTGAAGTGAGGGGTCATTTCTACGAGCAGTACTTC	CASSEVRGHFYEQYF
-	TRBV20-1	16	TRBJ2-4	many	TGCAGTGCTAGTAAGGGCAGGGAACTAGCCAAAAACATTCAGTACTTC	CSASKGRELAKNIQYF
-	TRBV5-1	11	TRBJ2-5	many	TGCGCCAGCAGCTTGTTGGAGACCCAGTACTTC	CASSLLETQYF